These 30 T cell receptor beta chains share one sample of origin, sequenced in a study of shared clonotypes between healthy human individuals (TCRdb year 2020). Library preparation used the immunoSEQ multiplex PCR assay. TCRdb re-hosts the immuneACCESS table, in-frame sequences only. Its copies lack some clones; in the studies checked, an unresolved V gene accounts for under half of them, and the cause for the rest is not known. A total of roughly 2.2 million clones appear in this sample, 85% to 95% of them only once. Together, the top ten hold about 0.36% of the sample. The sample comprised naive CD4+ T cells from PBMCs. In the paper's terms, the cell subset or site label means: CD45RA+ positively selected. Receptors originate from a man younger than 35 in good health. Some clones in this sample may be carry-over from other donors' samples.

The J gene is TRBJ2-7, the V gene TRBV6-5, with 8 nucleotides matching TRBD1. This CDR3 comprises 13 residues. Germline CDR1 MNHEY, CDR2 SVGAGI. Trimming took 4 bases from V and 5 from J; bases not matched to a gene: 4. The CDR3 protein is CASSSPTGDEQYF. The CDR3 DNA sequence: TGTGCCAGCAGTTCACCGACAGGGGACGAGCAGTACTTC.

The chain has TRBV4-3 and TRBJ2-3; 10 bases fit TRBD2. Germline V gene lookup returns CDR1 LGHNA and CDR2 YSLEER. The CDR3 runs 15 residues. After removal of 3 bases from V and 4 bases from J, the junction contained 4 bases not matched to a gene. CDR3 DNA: TGCGCCAGCAGCCATGTAGCGGGAGGTGCAGATACGCAGTATTTT. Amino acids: CASSHVAGGADTQYF.

The CDR3 region has the DNA TGTGCCAGCAGCCGCGGGACATTCTACGAGCAGTACTTC. Its translation is CASSRGTFYEQYF. The chain joins TRBV5-6 to TRBJ2-7; D is perhaps TRBD1 or TRBD2 (6 bases each). The CDR3 is 13 residues long. Trimming took 4 bases from V and 3 from J, leaving 11 bases between them. Germline V gene data show CDR1 as SGHDT and CDR2 as YYEEEE.

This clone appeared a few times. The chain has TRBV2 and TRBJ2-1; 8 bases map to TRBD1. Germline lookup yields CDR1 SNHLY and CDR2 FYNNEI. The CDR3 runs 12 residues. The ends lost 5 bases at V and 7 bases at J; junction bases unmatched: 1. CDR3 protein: CASSRTGNEQFF. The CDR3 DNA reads TGTGCCAGCAGTCGGACAGGGAATGAGCAGTTCTTC.

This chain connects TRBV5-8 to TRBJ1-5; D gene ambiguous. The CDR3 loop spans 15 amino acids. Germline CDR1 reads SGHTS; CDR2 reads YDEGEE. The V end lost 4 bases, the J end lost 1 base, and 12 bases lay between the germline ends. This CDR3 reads CASSPGLSSNQPQHF. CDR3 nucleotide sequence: TGTGCCAGCAGCCCGGGCCTCAGCAGCAATCAGCCCCAGCATTTT.

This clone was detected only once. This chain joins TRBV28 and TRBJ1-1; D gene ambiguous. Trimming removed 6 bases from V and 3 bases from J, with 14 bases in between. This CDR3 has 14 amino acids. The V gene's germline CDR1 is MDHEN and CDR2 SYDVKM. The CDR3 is CASRPGGEYTEAFF. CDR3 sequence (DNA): TGTGCCAGCAGACCTGGTGGAGAATACACTGAAGCTTTCTTT.

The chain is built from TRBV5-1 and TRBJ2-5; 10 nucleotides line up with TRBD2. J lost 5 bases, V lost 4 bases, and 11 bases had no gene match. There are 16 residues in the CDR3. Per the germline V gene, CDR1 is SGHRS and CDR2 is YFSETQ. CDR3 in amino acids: CASSVVRAGGPETQYF. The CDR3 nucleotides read TGCGCCAGCAGCGTGGTGAGAGCGGGAGGGCCGGAGACCCAGTACTTC.

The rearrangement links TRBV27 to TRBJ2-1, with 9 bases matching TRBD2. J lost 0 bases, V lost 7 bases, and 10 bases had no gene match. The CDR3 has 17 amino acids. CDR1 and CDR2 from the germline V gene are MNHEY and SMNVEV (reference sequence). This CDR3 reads CASNRYSGRVSYNEQFF. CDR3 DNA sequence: TGTGCCAGCAATCGGTATAGCGGGAGAGTCTCCTACAATGAGCAGTTCTTC.

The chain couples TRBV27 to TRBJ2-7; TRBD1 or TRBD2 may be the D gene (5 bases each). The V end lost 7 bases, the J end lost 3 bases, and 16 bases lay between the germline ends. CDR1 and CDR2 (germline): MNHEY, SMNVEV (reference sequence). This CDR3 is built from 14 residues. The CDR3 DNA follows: TGTGCCAGCAATCCCAGGGACGGTGTCTACGAGCAGTACTTC. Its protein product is CASNPRDGVYEQYF.

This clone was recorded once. CDR3 region: CASSLIEGGPNEQYF. The DNA for the CDR3 is TGTGCCAGCAGTTTAATTGAGGGAGGGCCAAACGAGCAGTACTTC. The rearrangement uses TRBV28 and TRBJ2-7; 7 bases map to TRBD2. Germline V gene lookup returns CDR1 MDHEN and CDR2 SYDVKM. J lost 5 bases, V lost 2 bases, and 9 bases had no gene match. The CDR3 extends over 15 amino acids.

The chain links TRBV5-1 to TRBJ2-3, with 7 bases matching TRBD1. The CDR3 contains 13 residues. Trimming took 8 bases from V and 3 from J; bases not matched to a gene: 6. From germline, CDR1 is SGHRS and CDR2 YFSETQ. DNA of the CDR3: TGCGCCAGTGGGGCACAGGGGACAGATACGCAGTATTTT. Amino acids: CASGAQGTDTQYF.

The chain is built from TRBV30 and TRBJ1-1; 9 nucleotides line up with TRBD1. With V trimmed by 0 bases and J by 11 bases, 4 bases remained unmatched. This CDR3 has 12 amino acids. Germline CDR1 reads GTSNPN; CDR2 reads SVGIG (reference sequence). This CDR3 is CAWSVVGTGAFF. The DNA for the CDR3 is TGTGCCTGGAGTGTAGTGGGGACAGGGGCTTTCTTT.

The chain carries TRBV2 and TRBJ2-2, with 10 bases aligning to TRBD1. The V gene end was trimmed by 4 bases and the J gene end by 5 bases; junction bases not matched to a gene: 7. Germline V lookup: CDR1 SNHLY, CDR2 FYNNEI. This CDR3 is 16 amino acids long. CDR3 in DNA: TGTGCCAGCAGTGGGCTCGGGACAGGGGCAACCGGGGAGCTGTTTTTT. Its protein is CASSGLGTGATGELFF.

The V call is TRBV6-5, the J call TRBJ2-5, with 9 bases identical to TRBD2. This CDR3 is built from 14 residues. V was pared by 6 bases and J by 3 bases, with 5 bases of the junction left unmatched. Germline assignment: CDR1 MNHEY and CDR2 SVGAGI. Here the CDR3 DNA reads TGTGCCAGCAGAGCCGTAGCGGGAGAAGAGACCCAGTACTTC. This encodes CASRAVAGEETQYF.

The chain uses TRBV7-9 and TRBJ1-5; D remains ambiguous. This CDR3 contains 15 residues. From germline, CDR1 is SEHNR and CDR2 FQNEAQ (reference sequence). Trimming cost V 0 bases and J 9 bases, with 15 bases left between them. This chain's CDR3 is CASSLAADVAWPQHF. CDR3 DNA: TGTGCCAGCAGCTTAGCGGCAGATGTGGCTTGGCCCCAGCATTTT.

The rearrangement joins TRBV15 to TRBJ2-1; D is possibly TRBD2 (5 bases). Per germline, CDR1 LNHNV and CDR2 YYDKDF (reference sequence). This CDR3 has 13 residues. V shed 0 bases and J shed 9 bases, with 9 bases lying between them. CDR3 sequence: CATSRDGLAEQFF. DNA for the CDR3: TGTGCCACCAGCAGAGACGGGCTAGCTGAGCAGTTCTTC.

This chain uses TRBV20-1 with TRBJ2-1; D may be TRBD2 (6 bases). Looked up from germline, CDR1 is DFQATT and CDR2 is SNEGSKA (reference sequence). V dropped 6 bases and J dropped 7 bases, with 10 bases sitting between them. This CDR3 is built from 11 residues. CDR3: CSAEGPNEQFF. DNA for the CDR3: TGCAGTGCGGAGGGACCTAATGAGCAGTTCTTC.

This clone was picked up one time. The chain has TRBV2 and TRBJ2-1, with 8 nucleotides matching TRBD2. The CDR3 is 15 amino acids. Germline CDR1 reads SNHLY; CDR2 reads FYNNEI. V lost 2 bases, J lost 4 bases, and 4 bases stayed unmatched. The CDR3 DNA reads TGTGCCAGCAGTGAATCCCAGCGGGGGTACAATGAGCAGTTCTTC. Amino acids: CASSESQRGYNEQFF.

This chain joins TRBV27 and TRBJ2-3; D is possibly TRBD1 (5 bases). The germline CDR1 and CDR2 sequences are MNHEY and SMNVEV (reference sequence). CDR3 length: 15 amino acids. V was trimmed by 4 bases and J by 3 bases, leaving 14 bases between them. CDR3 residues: CASSSTIRATDTQYF. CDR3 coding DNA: TGTGCCAGCAGTTCCACCATCAGGGCGACAGATACGCAGTATTTT.

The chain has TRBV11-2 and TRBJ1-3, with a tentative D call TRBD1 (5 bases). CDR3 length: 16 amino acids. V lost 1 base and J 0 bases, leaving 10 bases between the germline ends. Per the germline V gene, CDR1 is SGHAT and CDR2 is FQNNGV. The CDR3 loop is CASSLGSGYSGNTIYF. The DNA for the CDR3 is TGTGCCAGCAGCTTAGGATCAGGGTACTCTGGAAACACCATATATTTT.

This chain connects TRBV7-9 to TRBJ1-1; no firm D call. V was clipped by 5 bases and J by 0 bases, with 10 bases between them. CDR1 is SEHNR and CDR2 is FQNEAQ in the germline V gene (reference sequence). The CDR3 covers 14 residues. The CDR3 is CASSQDLLNTEAFF. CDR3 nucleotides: TGTGCCAGCAGCCAAGACCTTCTGAACACTGAAGCTTTCTTT.

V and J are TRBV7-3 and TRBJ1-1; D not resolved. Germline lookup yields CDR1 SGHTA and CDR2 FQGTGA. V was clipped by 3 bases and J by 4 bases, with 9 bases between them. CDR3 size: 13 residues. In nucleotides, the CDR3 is TGTGCCAGCAGCTTGGGCAGCTTCACTGAAGCTTTCTTT. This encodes CASSLGSFTEAFF.

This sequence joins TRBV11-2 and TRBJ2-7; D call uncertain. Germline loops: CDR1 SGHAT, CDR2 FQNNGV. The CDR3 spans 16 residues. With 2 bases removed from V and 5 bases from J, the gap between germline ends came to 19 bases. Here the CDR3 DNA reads TGTGCCAGCAGCTTAAATTCCCCGGGCTTGATCCACGAGCAGTACTTC. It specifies CASSLNSPGLIHEQYF. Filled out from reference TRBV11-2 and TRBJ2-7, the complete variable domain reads EAGVAQSPRYKIIEKRQSVAFWCNPISGHATLYWYQQILGQGPKLLIQFQNNGVVDDSQLPKDRFSAERLKGVDSTLKIQPAKLEDSAVYLCASSLNSPGLIHEQYFGPGTRLTVT.

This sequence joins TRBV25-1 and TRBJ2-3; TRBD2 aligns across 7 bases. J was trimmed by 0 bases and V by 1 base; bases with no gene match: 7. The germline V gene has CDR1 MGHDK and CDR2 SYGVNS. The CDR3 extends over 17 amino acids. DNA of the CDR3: TGTGCCAGCAGTGAATCCTTGGGGGGGGAGAGCACAGATACGCAGTATTTT. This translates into CASSESLGGESTDTQYF.

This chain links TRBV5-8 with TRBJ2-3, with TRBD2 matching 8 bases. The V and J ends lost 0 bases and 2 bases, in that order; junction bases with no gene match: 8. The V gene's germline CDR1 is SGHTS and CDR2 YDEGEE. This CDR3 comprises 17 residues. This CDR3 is CASSLGLGLEVTDTQYF. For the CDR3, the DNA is TGTGCCAGCAGCTTGGGTCTGGGACTAGAAGTCACAGATACGCAGTATTTT.

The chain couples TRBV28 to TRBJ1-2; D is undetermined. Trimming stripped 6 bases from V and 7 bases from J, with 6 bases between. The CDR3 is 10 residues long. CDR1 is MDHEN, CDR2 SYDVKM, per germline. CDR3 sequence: CASRATGYTF. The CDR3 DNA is TGTGCCAGCAGAGCCACTGGCTACACCTTC.

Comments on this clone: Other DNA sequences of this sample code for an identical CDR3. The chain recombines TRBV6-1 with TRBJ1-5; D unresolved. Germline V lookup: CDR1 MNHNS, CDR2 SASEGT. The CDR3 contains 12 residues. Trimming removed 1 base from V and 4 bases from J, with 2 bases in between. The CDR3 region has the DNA TGTGCCAGCAGTGAAGGAAATCAGCCCCAGCATTTT. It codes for CASSEGNQPQHF.

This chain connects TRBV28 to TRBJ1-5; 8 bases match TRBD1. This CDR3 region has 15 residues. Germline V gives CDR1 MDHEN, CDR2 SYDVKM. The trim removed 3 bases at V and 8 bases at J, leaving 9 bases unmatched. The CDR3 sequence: CASSLGQARAKPQHF. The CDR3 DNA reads TGTGCCAGCAGTTTGGGACAGGCACGGGCAAAGCCCCAGCATTTT.

CDR3 protein: CASSLTGTGVNEQFF. CDR3 DNA: TGTGCCAGCAGCTTAACCGGGACAGGGGTCAATGAGCAGTTCTTC. This rearrangement joins TRBV7-8 to TRBJ2-1, with 10 nucleotides matching TRBD1. The V gene end was trimmed by 2 bases and the J gene end by 6 bases; junction bases not matched to a gene: 4. CDR3 length: 15 residues. Germline loops: CDR1 SGHVS, CDR2 FQNEAQ.

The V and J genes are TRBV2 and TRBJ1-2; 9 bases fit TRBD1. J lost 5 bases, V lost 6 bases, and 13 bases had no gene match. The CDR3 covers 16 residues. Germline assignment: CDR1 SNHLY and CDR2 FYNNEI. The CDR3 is CASRPGQGTRFYGYTF. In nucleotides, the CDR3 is TGTGCCAGCAGACCGGGACAGGGCACCCGTTTTTATGGCTACACCTTC.